This TCR beta chain appears in the sequencing data of a study of PD-1 blockade in classical Hodgkin lymphoma. All trial patients relapsed after autologous stem cell transplantation. Isolation of CD4+ T cells from thawed PBMCs was performed by magnetic negative selection. Germline CDR1 is GTSNPN and CDR2 is SVGIG (reference sequence). Trimming took 0 bases from V and 1 from J, leaving 13 bases between them. The CDR3 consists of 16 residues. The table came from immunoSEQ multiplex PCR; TCRdb's copy has only in-frame clones and leaves some out. Here the sample spans about 27,000 clones, 60% to 85% being singletons.

The sequence was collected from a human donor with classical Hodgkin lymphoma. The sample in question was CD4+ T cells from blood, obtained at baseline. The chain recombines TRBV30 with TRBJ1-3; D gene uncertain. This CDR3 is CAWSVRIGKSGNTIYF. CDR3 bases: TGTGCCTGGAGTGTGAGAATAGGGAAATCTGGAAACACCATATATTTT.